This is a list of T cell receptor beta chains from one sample in a study of PD-1 blockade in classical Hodgkin lymphoma. Profiled with immunoSEQ multiplex PCR; TCRdb holds only in-frame clones, not every one. The table shows roughly 61,000 clones, with approximately 90% occurring only once. The sample in question was peripheral blood mononuclear cells (PBMCs), obtained at baseline. These receptors all stem from a human donor with classical Hodgkin lymphoma. CDR3s include the opening cysteine and the closing phenylalanine or tryptophan. The D gene is left open where the match is weak. Part of the rows lack a size; the others show once, few, many or a class for expanded clones.

clone_size: .; j_call: TRBJ2-1; d_call: TRBD2; v_call: TRBV27; cdr3_aa: CASRLAGGIDEQFF; cdr3_nt: TGTGCCAGCAGACTAGCGGGGGGGATCGATGAGCAGTTCTTC
clone_size: .; j_call: TRBJ1-2; d_call: .; v_call: TRBV4-2; cdr3_aa: CASSQDLGGYGYTF; cdr3_nt: TGTGCCAGCAGCCAAGATCTTGGGGGGTATGGCTACACCTTC
clone_size: .; j_call: TRBJ1-6; d_call: .; v_call: TRBV6-5; cdr3_aa: CASSYGGDGNSPLHF; cdr3_nt: TGTGCCAGCAGTTATGGGGGGGATGGAAATTCACCCCTCCACTTT
clone_size: .; j_call: TRBJ1-2; d_call: .; v_call: TRBV6-1; cdr3_aa: CASSEGEAYGYTF; cdr3_nt: TGTGCCAGCAGTGAAGGGGAGGCGTATGGCTACACCTTC
clone_size: .; j_call: TRBJ2-5; d_call: .; v_call: TRBV30; cdr3_aa: CAWTEQETQYF; cdr3_nt: TGTGCCTGGACCGAACAAGAGACCCAGTACTTC
clone_size: .; j_call: TRBJ1-1; d_call: .; v_call: TRBV11-1; cdr3_aa: CASSSPYTEAFF; cdr3_nt: TGTGCCAGCAGCTCCCCTTACACTGAAGCTTTCTTT
clone_size: .; j_call: TRBJ1-1; d_call: TRBD1; v_call: TRBV7-9; cdr3_aa: CASSSFGPRTGGVTEAFF; cdr3_nt: TGTGCCAGCAGCTCCTTTGGACCAAGGACAGGGGGGGTCACTGAAGCTTTCTTT
clone_size: once; j_call: TRBJ2-2; d_call: TRBD2; v_call: TRBV5-1; cdr3_aa: CASSFSGGAHTGELFF; cdr3_nt: TGCGCCAGCAGCTTTAGCGGGGGGGCCCACACCGGGGAGCTGTTTTTT
clone_size: .; j_call: TRBJ2-2; d_call: .; v_call: TRBV4-1; cdr3_aa: CASSHNPTFGTGELFF; cdr3_nt: TGCGCCAGCAGCCACAACCCGACCTTCGGCACCGGGGAGCTGTTTTTT
clone_size: few; j_call: TRBJ1-5; d_call: .; v_call: TRBV30; cdr3_aa: CAATGSPGQPQHF; cdr3_nt: TGTGCCGCGACGGGGAGTCCGGGACAGCCCCAGCATTTT
clone_size: .; j_call: TRBJ2-3; d_call: .; v_call: TRBV7-6; cdr3_aa: CASSLLERTDTQYF; cdr3_nt: TGTGCCAGCAGCTTACTAGAGCGCACAGATACGCAGTATTTT
clone_size: .; j_call: TRBJ1-1; d_call: .; v_call: TRBV13; cdr3_aa: CASSLGLNTEAFF; cdr3_nt: TGTGCCAGCAGCTTAGGCTTAAACACTGAAGCTTTCTTT
clone_size: .; j_call: TRBJ2-3; d_call: TRBD1; v_call: TRBV4-1; cdr3_aa: CASSSWTGRTDTQYF; cdr3_nt: TGCGCCAGCAGCAGCTGGACAGGGCGCACAGATACGCAGTATTTT
clone_size: .; j_call: TRBJ2-6; d_call: .; v_call: TRBV27; cdr3_aa: CASSFGANVLTF; cdr3_nt: TGTGCCAGCAGTTTTGGGGCCAACGTCCTGACTTTC
clone_size: .; j_call: TRBJ2-7; d_call: .; v_call: TRBV9; cdr3_aa: CASSVSPGDYEQYF; cdr3_nt: TGTGCCAGCAGCGTTTCCCCGGGAGACTACGAGCAGTACTTC
clone_size: .; j_call: TRBJ1-1; d_call: .; v_call: TRBV19; cdr3_aa: CASSMAQGGKYTEAFF; cdr3_nt: TGTGCCAGTAGTATGGCACAGGGTGGAAAATACACTGAAGCTTTCTTT
clone_size: .; j_call: TRBJ2-2; d_call: .; v_call: TRBV2; cdr3_aa: CASSGTQVATGELFF; cdr3_nt: TGTGCCAGCTCCGGGACACAGGTCGCAACCGGGGAGCTGTTTTTT
clone_size: .; j_call: TRBJ2-2; d_call: .; v_call: TRBV6-5; cdr3_aa: CASSYSVGFYTGELFF; cdr3_nt: TGTGCCAGCAGTTATAGTGTCGGCTTTTACACCGGGGAGCTGTTTTTT
clone_size: .; j_call: TRBJ1-1; d_call: .; v_call: TRBV2; cdr3_aa: CASAWDIPAFF; cdr3_nt: TGTGCCAGCGCCTGGGACATCCCAGCTTTCTTT
clone_size: .; j_call: TRBJ2-1; d_call: .; v_call: TRBV4-1; cdr3_aa: CASSPWQGSVNEQFF; cdr3_nt: TGCGCCAGCAGCCCGTGGCAGGGGAGCGTCAATGAGCAGTTCTTC